The entry below gives a single T cell receptor beta chain sequence along with its context. The record originates from a study of blood T cell repertoires in COVID-19. Turning to the study itself: From T cells, B-cell-depleted T cells, or PBMCs came the material, which was cDNA or gDNA.

The CDR3 is made up of 18 amino acids. Germline V gives CDR1 LGHDT, CDR2 YNNKEL (reference sequence). V lost 0 bases and J 1 base, leaving 18 bases between the germline ends. How the authors handled the data: Scientists estimated how many nucleated cells there were by amplifying reference gene primers. Using immunoSEQ multiplex PCR, the repertoire was profiled, and TCRdb retains in-frame clones only, with some absent. Clonal size and the V and J genes are those of that table, whereas D and trimming came from the DNA. The sample lists roughly 330,000 clones; around 89% were seen once. The rearrangement links TRBV3-1 (or the pseudogene TRBV3-2) to TRBJ1-1, with D hard to call. This sequence originates from a man aged 18 to 29 who had recovered from COVID-19. Sequencing was performed on peripheral blood. CDR3: CASSQDLGRVSGNTEAFF. The DNA for the CDR3 is TGTGCCAGCAGCCAAGATCTAGGGAGGGTTTCGGGGAACACTGAAGCTTTCTTT.